This T cell receptor beta chain was identified in a study of T cells in Graves' hyperthyroidism and ophthalmopathy. TCR beta CDR3 region amplification was performed from RNA transcripts. HTBI primers drove first-round RT-PCR of the TCR CDR3. TCRdb re-called the multiplex PCR reads through MiXCR, storing one row per CDR3 protein. The sample includes 350,000 or so distinct CDR3 sequences, roughly 18% of them seen just once. This clonotype was counted only a few times. V shed 4 bases and J shed 7 bases, with 14 bases lying between them. The CDR3 runs to 14 residues. This chain links TRBV12-3 or TRBV12-4 with TRBJ2-1, with D maybe TRBD2 (6 bases). Sequenced sample: blood. The origin of this receptor is a woman aged 45-65 years with Graves' hyperthyroidism. DNA of the CDR3: TGTGCCAGCAGTTGGGGCCTAGCGAGGAATGAGCAGTTCTTC. Translating it yields CASSWGLARNEQFF.